Listed below are T cell receptor beta chains from one sample, sequenced in a study of blood T cell repertoires in COVID-19. Assay used: immunoSEQ multiplex PCR; TCRdb lists only in-frame clones, some missing. The sample carries fewer than 450,000 clones, 70% to 90% recorded once. The sequenced material came from peripheral blood. These receptors all stem from a woman in her forties or fifties with COVID-19, enrolled during active disease. The CDR3 runs from the conserved cysteine through the conserved F or W. Each record gives: clone size, D gene, V gene, J gene, CDR3 DNA, CDR3 protein. D genes are given only for firm matches. A row's size may be missing; if present it is once, few, many or a size class.

clone_size: -
d_call: TRBD1
v_call: TRBV7-2
j_call: TRBJ1-5
cdr3_nt: TGTGCCAGCAGCGAACAGGGGGCTAGCAATCAGCCCCAGCATTTT
cdr3_aa: CASSEQGASNQPQHF

clone_size: -
d_call: -
v_call: TRBV7-2
j_call: TRBJ1-5
cdr3_nt: TGTGCCAGCAGCTTCCAGGGTGGTAGCAATCAGCCCCAGCATTTT
cdr3_aa: CASSFQGGSNQPQHF

clone_size: -
d_call: -
v_call: TRBV19
j_call: TRBJ1-2
cdr3_nt: TGTGCCAGTAGCTCCCAGACTTTTAACTATGGCTACACCTTC
cdr3_aa: CASSSQTFNYGYTF

clone_size: -
d_call: -
v_call: TRBV6-5
j_call: TRBJ2-7
cdr3_nt: TGTGCCAGCAGTCCGGAGCGAGGGGGCTACGAGCAGTACTTC
cdr3_aa: CASSPERGGYEQYF

clone_size: -
d_call: TRBD2
v_call: TRBV5-5
j_call: TRBJ2-2
cdr3_nt: TGTGCCAGCAGCCTAACGACTAGCTTCGCCGGGGAGCTGTTTTTT
cdr3_aa: CASSLTTSFAGELFF

clone_size: -
d_call: TRBD1
v_call: TRBV6-6
j_call: TRBJ1-6
cdr3_nt: TGTGCCAGCAGTCCATTCAGCCCCGGCAGGGGGCCTTCACCCCTCCACTTT
cdr3_aa: CASSPFSPGRGPSPLHF

clone_size: -
d_call: -
v_call: TRBV9
j_call: TRBJ2-2
cdr3_nt: TGTGCCAGCAGCGTAGGCGCGAATCAGAACACCGGGGAGCTGTTTTTT
cdr3_aa: CASSVGANQNTGELFF

clone_size: -
d_call: -
v_call: TRBV30
j_call: TRBJ1-6
cdr3_nt: TGTGCCTGGAGCCTTCCCGGGGAAAATTCACCCCTCCACTTT
cdr3_aa: CAWSLPGENSPLHF

clone_size: many
d_call: TRBD1
v_call: TRBV11-1
j_call: TRBJ1-6
cdr3_nt: TGTGCCAGCAGCCCAGGGGGTTCACCCCTCCACTTT
cdr3_aa: CASSPGGSPLHF

clone_size: -
d_call: TRBD1
v_call: TRBV3-1/TRBV3-2
j_call: TRBJ2-3
cdr3_nt: TGTGCCAGCAGCCGCCGGGGGGACAGGGTCACAGATACGCAGTATTTT
cdr3_aa: CASSRRGDRVTDTQYF

clone_size: -
d_call: -
v_call: TRBV11-2
j_call: TRBJ2-2
cdr3_nt: TGTGCCAGCAGCTTAGTGCCCTTGTCGGCCGGGGAGCTGTTTTTT
cdr3_aa: CASSLVPLSAGELFF

clone_size: -
d_call: TRBD2
v_call: TRBV18
j_call: TRBJ2-1
cdr3_nt: TGTGCCAGCTCACCGCTGAGGGAGCGGGGCCATGAGCAGTTCTTC
cdr3_aa: CASSPLRERGHEQFF

clone_size: -
d_call: TRBD1
v_call: TRBV19
j_call: TRBJ1-1
cdr3_nt: TGTGCCAGTAGTGCGCCGACAGGGAGGCAAACTGAAGCTTTCTTT
cdr3_aa: CASSAPTGRQTEAFF

clone_size: -
d_call: TRBD1
v_call: TRBV3-1/TRBV3-2
j_call: TRBJ2-3
cdr3_nt: TGTGCCAGCGCCACAGGGGAAACAGATACGCAGTATTTT
cdr3_aa: CASATGETDTQYF

clone_size: -
d_call: TRBD1
v_call: TRBV3-1/TRBV3-2
j_call: TRBJ2-3
cdr3_nt: TGTGCCAGCAGCCAAGGGACAGGGGCCACGAGACACCGCACAGATACGCAGTATTTT
cdr3_aa: CASSQGTGATRHRTDTQYF

clone_size: -
d_call: -
v_call: TRBV11-3
j_call: TRBJ2-1
cdr3_nt: TGTGCCAGCAGCTTAGGGCGGGGATCCTACAATGAGCAGTTCTTC
cdr3_aa: CASSLGRGSYNEQFF

clone_size: -
d_call: TRBD2
v_call: TRBV18
j_call: TRBJ2-7
cdr3_nt: TGTGCCAGCTCACCAGGGCGGGGGGGCTACGAGCAGTACTTC
cdr3_aa: CASSPGRGGYEQYF

clone_size: -
d_call: TRBD1
v_call: TRBV7-9
j_call: TRBJ1-2
cdr3_nt: TGTGCCAGCAGCTTCCGCTGGGGGCAGGGGGCAGGAGGCTACACCTTC
cdr3_aa: CASSFRWGQGAGGYTF